This passage covers 15 T cell receptor beta chains from one sample sequenced in a study of T cells in localized non-small cell lung cancer. The table came from immunoSEQ multiplex PCR; TCRdb's copy has only in-frame clones and leaves some out. The table records over 2,000 clones, 24% of them present only once. Sequences were derived from lung tumor tissue, sampled before any cancer treatment. All receptors derive from a woman between 40 and 69 years old with stage II lung adenocarcinoma.

J is TRBJ1-1 and V is TRBV5-1, with a weak D call TRBD1 (6 bases). From germline, CDR1 is SGHRS and CDR2 YFSETQ. The CDR3 length is 15 residues. The germline V and J ends were trimmed by 4 bases and 1 base, with 14 bases remaining between them. CDR3 nucleotide sequence: TGCGCCAGCAGCCCTCAGGCGGGACAGAACACTGAAGCTTTCTTT. Translated: CASSPQAGQNTEAFF.

The rearrangement joins TRBV19 to TRBJ2-7, with 9 bases that match TRBD1. With 10 bases clipped from V and 4 bases from J, the junction kept 8 bases outside the gene matches. This CDR3 spans 13 amino acids. Germline V gene sequence: CDR1 LNHDA, CDR2 SQIVND (reference sequence). CDR3 residues: CATTDRGAYEQYF. As DNA, the CDR3 is TGTGCCACCACGGACAGGGGTGCTTACGAGCAGTACTTC.

This sequence joins TRBV18 and TRBJ2-7; 8 nucleotides line up with TRBD1. The CDR3 is 13 residues long. The V segment lost 6 bases and the J segment 3 bases; nucleotides outside the gene matches: 4. Germline CDR1 is KGHSH and CDR2 is LQKENI. CDR3 nucleotide sequence: TGTGCCAGCTCCGGACAGGGCGGCTACGAGCAGTACTTC. Protein: CASSGQGGYEQYF.

CDR3 DNA sequence: TGTGCTAGTGGTTTGGGGGGTAAGCAGTTCTTC. This codes for CASGLGGKQFF. The genes are TRBV12-5 and TRBJ2-1; unclear D gene. Trimming took off 1 base at V and 11 bases at J, with 6 bases between the two ends. Germline V CDR1 and CDR2: LGHNT, FRNRAP. The CDR3 runs to 11 residues.

Judged by abundance, this clone is medium-sized. The rearrangement links TRBV11-3 to TRBJ2-1; 10 bases align to TRBD2. V shed 2 bases and J 4 bases; nucleotides not matched to a gene: 2. The length of the CDR3 is 15 residues. Germline CDR1 is SGHNT and CDR2 is YENEEA. The CDR3 loop is CASSLTSGKYNEQFF. CDR3 DNA sequence: TGTGCCAGCAGCTTAACTAGCGGGAAATACAATGAGCAGTTCTTC.

This clone has more than one count but fewer than ten. This chain joins TRBV6-8 and TRBJ1-5, with TRBD1 matching over 10 bases. CDR3 size: 13 residues. CDR1 is MNHGY and CDR2 is SAAAGT in the germline V gene. The V segment lost 6 bases and the J segment 7 bases; nucleotides outside the gene matches: 3. The CDR3 nucleotides are TGTGCCAGCAGCTGGACAGGGGGACAGCCCCAGCATTTT. Translated, it gives CASSWTGGQPQHF.

The genes are TRBV11-3 and TRBJ2-1; D not certain. The germline V gene encodes CDR1 SGHNT and CDR2 YENEEA. Trimming shortened V by 3 bases and J by 4 bases, and 13 bases separated the two germline ends. This CDR3 spans 15 amino acids. CDR3 DNA sequence: TGTGCCAGCAGCTTGAGACGGACGTCTTACAATGAGCAGTTCTTC. This encodes CASSLRRTSYNEQFF. Complete variable domain (other parts from reference TRBV11-3 and TRBJ2-1): EAGVVQSPRYKIIEKKQPVAFWCNPISGHNTLYWYLQNLGQGPELLIRYENEEAVDDSQLPKDRFSAERLKGVDSTLKIQPAELGDSAVYLCASSLRRTSYNEQFFGPGTRLTVL.

The chain joins TRBV6-8 to TRBJ2-5; 10 bases line up with TRBD2. The CDR3 is 15 residues long. Germline loops: CDR1 MNHGY, CDR2 SAAAGT. J lost 5 bases, V lost 2 bases, and 5 bases had no gene match. The CDR3 reads CASSYKRGGRETQYF. CDR3 in DNA: TGTGCCAGCAGTTACAAGCGGGGGGGCCGGGAGACCCAGTACTTC.

The CDR3, as DNA: TGTGCCAGCAGTCGGCCCGTCGACAGTTCCTCGCCGGAGGGAAAACTGTTTTTT. Encoded protein: CASSRPVDSSSPEGKLFF. This chain links TRBV6-8 with TRBJ1-4; the D gene is possibly TRBD1 (5 bases). The ends were cut back, 5 bases at V and 10 bases at J, with 29 bases in the middle. This CDR3 contains 18 residues. Germline CDR1 MNHGY, CDR2 SAAAGT.

In its sample, this clone ranks as medium-sized. CDR3 DNA sequence: TGTGCCAGTAGTCCCCCAGGGCCTTCTGGCTACACCTTC. Its protein is CASSPPGPSGYTF. The chain couples TRBV19 to TRBJ1-2, with D perhaps TRBD1 (5 bases). CDR3 length: 13 amino acids. Germline V lookup: CDR1 LNHDA, CDR2 SQIVND (reference sequence). V lost 5 bases to trimming and J lost 7 bases, with 14 bases between them.

This clone is deemed large. The CDR3 region is CASSILAENTEAFF. CDR3 bases: TGTGCCAGTAGTATCCTTGCGGAGAACACTGAAGCTTTCTTT. The genes are TRBV19 and TRBJ1-1; D call uncertain. Trimming stripped 3 bases from V and 1 base from J, with 9 bases between. In germline, CDR1 is LNHDA, CDR2 SQIVND (reference sequence). The CDR3 is 14 amino acids. Combining the CDR3 with reference TRBV19 and TRBJ1-1 gives the whole variable domain DGGITQSPKYLFRKEGQNVTLSCEQNLNHDAMYWYRQDPGQGLRLIYYSQIVNDFQKGDIAEGYSVSREKKESFPLTVTSAQKNPTAFYLCASSILAENTEAFFGQGTRLTVV.

J is TRBJ1-4 and V is TRBV19, with 7 bases identical to TRBD1. Germline trimming cut 6 bases from V and 0 bases from J; bases unmatched to any gene: 7. Germline lookup yields CDR1 LNHDA and CDR2 SQIVND (reference sequence). This CDR3 is built from 16 residues. CDR3 sequence: CASRLTGTATNEKLFF. The CDR3 DNA reads as TGTGCCAGTAGGCTGACAGGGACCGCAACTAATGAAAAACTGTTTTTT.

In its sample, this clone was seen a few times. This chain uses TRBV11-3 with TRBJ1-1; D remains unclear. This CDR3 is 14 amino acids long. With 3 bases removed from V and 1 base from J, the gap between germline ends came to 9 bases. Germline assignment: CDR1 SGHNT and CDR2 YENEEA. The DNA of the CDR3 is TGTGCCAGCAGCTTGGCCGTCGGGAACACTGAAGCTTTCTTT. Amino acids: CASSLAVGNTEAFF. The full variable domain, in which reference TRBV11-3 and TRBJ1-1 provide the parts outside the CDR3, is EAGVVQSPRYKIIEKKQPVAFWCNPISGHNTLYWYLQNLGQGPELLIRYENEEAVDDSQLPKDRFSAERLKGVDSTLKIQPAELGDSAVYLCASSLAVGNTEAFFGQGTRLTVV.

This clone was seen a handful of times. The V call is TRBV11-3, the J call TRBJ2-3; TRBD1 or TRBD2 may be the D gene (7 bases each). The CDR3 totals 14 residues. The V gene's germline CDR1 is SGHNT and CDR2 YENEEA. V was shortened by 5 bases and J by 5 bases, with 14 bases between the two germline ends. In DNA form, the CDR3 reads TGTGCCAGCAGCATACAGGGGAGGGAAGATACGCAGTATTTT. As protein: CASSIQGREDTQYF.

By share of the sample, this clone is large. The CDR3 here is CASSPPSALVYEQYF. The CDR3 DNA sequence: TGTGCCAGCTCACCACCGTCAGCCCTGGTCTACGAGCAGTACTTC. The chain has TRBV18 and TRBJ2-7; D uncertain. The CDR3 loop spans 15 amino acids. Per the germline V gene, CDR1 is KGHSH and CDR2 is LQKENI. V was shortened by 0 bases and J by 3 bases, with 12 bases between the two germline ends.